This record looks at one T cell receptor (beta chain) sequence and its context. This clonotype was counted at least ten times. Its antigen specificity is not known. No per-base quality is available; no much larger clone lies one base away. The TCR beta CDR3 regions were amplified from RNA transcripts. The TCR CDR3 was subjected to a first round of RT-PCR using the HTBI primer set and the Qiagen OneStep RT-PCR kit. The libraries were constructed in a second round of multiplex PCR and then size-selected and purified. The libraries were sequenced on an Illumina HiSeq2000 using paired-end 100 bp reads. Processing in the source paper ran as follows. Raw data were processed with SOAPnuke, discarding reads with adapters, uncalled bases, mean Phred below 15, or no exact constant-primer or identifier match. COPE v1.2.5 was used to merge high-quality paired reads, and clonotypes were defined as unique nucleotide sequences. MiTCR v1.1 was used to align clonotypes to the IMGT TRBV, TRBD and TRBJ reference segments. Analysis was restricted to V-J combinations with a frequency above 0.0001, which covered over 98% of repertoires. The TCS score was defined as F50 (clonal expansion) divided by E x V (chaos), with BLOSUM62-based TCRdist calculated between CDR3 peptides within each V-J. Welch's t-statistics and random forest reduced several hundred V-J features to roughly 13, which were used in a naive Bayes classifier (R e1071). TCRdb redid the processing of the public reads, applying fastp at Q25 and MiXCR, and retained in-frame beta chains. Records with the same CDR3 protein are collapsed into one entry carrying the most frequent genes and DNA. The V and J calls come from TCRdb's annotation, not from the publication. In all, the sample holds 530,000 or so distinct CDR3 sequences, and roughly 24% of those were seen once. The ten largest clonotypes hold about 11% of the sample.

Trimming removed 6 bases from V and 5 bases from J, leaving 13 bases between the germline ends. There are 13 amino acids in the CDR3, from cysteine to phenylalanine inclusive. Only the CDR3 region is kept as DNA, spanning 39 bases read in frame from base 1. CDR1 is given as MNHEY and CDR2 as SMNVEV, both from the germline V gene (reference sequence). This sample is drawn from a study of T cells in Graves' hyperthyroidism and ophthalmopathy (dated by TCRdb to the late 2010s). Context from the whole study: Peripheral blood samples were taken at the time of initial diagnosis, prior to any treatment. To identify TCR V-J signatures that set the groups apart, the researchers used a discovery cohort of about a hundred patients, made up of around 40 with Graves' ophthalmopathy and 57 with stable Graves' hyperthyroidism. Prospective prediction of ophthalmopathy was tested in an independent validation cohort consisting of 18 to 20 hyperthyroidism patients and more than 15 patients who later progressed to ophthalmopathy. The 75 to 100 discovery patients were randomly split 7:3 into training and test sets. In roughly six Graves' hyperthyroidism patients, the study also compared T-cell repertoires from thyroid tissue with T-cell repertoires from blood. After sampling, hyperthyroidism patients received methimazole starting at 30 mg daily, and ophthalmopathy patients received high-dose intravenous methylprednisolone. The paper reports TCR Vbeta CDR3 sequencing of some 140 peripheral blood samples: some 44 ophthalmopathy, around 80 hyperthyroidism and roughly 17 progressor patients. The research as a whole found: During validation, the model predicted progression to ophthalmopathy a median of approximately 6 months ahead of onset, with approximately 70% sensitivity and roughly 75% specificity. Most expanded thyroid clonotypes (frequency above 0.001) were also detected in blood, a finding suggesting that blood repertoires may reflect thyroid immune responses. A 13 V-J signature model separated ophthalmopathy from stable hyperthyroidism, with 87.88% sensitivity and roughly 84% specificity in cross-validation and 80%/75% in testing. No statistical method was used to set the sample size in advance, and investigators knew the group allocation.

Ophthalmopathy patients had moderately to severely active disease, Clinical Activity Score of at least 3, NOSPECS grade of at least 4, and duration under 3 months. Any patient with an uncontrolled infection, another autoimmune disease, pregnancy or lactation was excluded. Diagnoses were established on the basis of clinical symptoms, serum thyroxine and TRAb, thyroid ultrasound, and orbital computed tomography. Ficoll-Paque density gradient centrifugation was used to isolate PBMCs from under 11 ml of fresh peripheral blood. Total RNA was extracted using Trizol reagent, and RNA quality was assessed on an Agilent 2100 Bioanalyzer.

Here the chain combines TRBV27 and TRBJ2-5; tentative D gene TRBD1, with 5 bases matching. The sample was blood. This receptor was identified in a woman in her 30s with Graves' ophthalmopathy. The CDR3 region: CASSKGDVETQYF. In nucleotide form, the sequence is TGTGCCAGCAGCAAAGGGGATGTGGAGACCCAGTACTTC.